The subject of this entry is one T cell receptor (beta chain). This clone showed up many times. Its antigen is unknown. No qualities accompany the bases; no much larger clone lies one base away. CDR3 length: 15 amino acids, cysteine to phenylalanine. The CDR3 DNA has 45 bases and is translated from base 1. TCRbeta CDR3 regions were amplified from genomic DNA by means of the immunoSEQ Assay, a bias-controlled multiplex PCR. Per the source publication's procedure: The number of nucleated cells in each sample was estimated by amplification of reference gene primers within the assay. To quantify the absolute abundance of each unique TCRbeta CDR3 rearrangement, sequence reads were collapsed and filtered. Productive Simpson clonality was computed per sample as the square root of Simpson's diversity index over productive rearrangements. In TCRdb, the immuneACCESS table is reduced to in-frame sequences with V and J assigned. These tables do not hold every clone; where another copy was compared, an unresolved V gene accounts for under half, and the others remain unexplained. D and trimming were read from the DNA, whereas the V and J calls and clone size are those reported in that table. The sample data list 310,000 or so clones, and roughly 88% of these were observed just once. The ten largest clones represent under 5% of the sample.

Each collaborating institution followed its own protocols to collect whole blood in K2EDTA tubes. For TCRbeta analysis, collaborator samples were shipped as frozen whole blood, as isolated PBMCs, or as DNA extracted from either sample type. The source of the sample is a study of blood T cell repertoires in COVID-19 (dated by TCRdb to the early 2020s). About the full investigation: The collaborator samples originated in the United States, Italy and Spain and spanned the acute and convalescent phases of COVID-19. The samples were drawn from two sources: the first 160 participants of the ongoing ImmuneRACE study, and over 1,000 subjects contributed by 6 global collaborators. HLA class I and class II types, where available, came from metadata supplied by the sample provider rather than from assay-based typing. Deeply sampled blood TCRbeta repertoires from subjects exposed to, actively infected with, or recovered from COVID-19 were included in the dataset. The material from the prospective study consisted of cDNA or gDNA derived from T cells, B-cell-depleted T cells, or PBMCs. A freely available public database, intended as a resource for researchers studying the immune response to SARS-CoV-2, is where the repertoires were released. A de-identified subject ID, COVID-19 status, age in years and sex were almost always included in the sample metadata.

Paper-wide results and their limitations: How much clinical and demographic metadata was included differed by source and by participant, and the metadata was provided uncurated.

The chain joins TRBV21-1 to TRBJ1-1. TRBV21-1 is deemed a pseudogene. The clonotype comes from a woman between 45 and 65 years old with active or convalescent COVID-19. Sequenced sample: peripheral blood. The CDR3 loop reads CASSKGGTTNTEAFF. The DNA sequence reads TGTGCCAGCAGCAAAGGAGGCACGACGAACACTGAAGCTTTCTTT.